This record concerns one T cell receptor (beta chain) sequence. Its antigen remains unidentified. This sample is part of a study of shared clonotypes between healthy human individuals. General observations from the study: Exclusively blood specimens were collected; tissue repertoires likely differ.

Data came from immunoSEQ multiplex PCR; TCRdb stores just in-frame clones and leaves some out. The sample gives a few million clones, 85% to 95% of which show up once; 0.3% to 0.4% is in the top ten. In germline, CDR1 is SGHRS, CDR2 YFSETQ. The V end was cut by 0 bases, the J end by 6 bases, with 14 bases between. The CDR3 consists of 15 residues. The sequenced sample consisted of naive CD4+ T cells from PBMCs. The subset denotes: CD45RA+ positively selected. The TCR sequence derives from a man aged 18 to 35 in good health. Some clones in this sample may be carry-over from other donors' samples. V and J are TRBV5-1 and TRBJ2-3; possible D gene TRBD1, 6 bases. The CDR3 DNA reads TGCGCCAGCAGCTTGGGAGACACAGGGCATGATACGCAGTATTTT. Its protein product is CASSLGDTGHDTQYF.